This is a list of T cell receptor beta chains from one sample in a study of cytomegalovirus exposure and HLA in healthy donors. Profiled with immunoSEQ multiplex PCR; TCRdb holds only in-frame clones, not every one. Here the sample spans fewer than 350,000 clones, around nine tenths being singletons. Sequenced input: PBMCs. Receptors were obtained from a woman aged 18-35 years in good health and CMV-seronegative. Each CDR3 is given with its conserved first and last residue. The order of the fields is D gene, V gene, J gene, clone size, CDR3 protein, CDR3 DNA. D genes are given only for firm matches. Size is stated for part of the rows, as once, few or many counts, or as a class when the clone is expanded.

d_call: -; v_call: TRBV19; j_call: TRBJ1-4; clone_size: -; cdr3_aa: CASMKGSNEKLFF; cdr3_nt: TGTGCCAGTATGAAGGGGTCTAATGAAAAACTGTTTTTT
d_call: TRBD1; v_call: TRBV7-3; j_call: TRBJ1-2; clone_size: -; cdr3_aa: CASSPGQGIYTF; cdr3_nt: TGTGCCAGCAGCCCCGGACAGGGAATTTACACCTTC
d_call: -; v_call: TRBV14; j_call: TRBJ2-7; clone_size: -; cdr3_aa: CASSQDRGYEQYF; cdr3_nt: TGTGCCAGCAGCCAAGATAGGGGCTACGAGCAGTACTTC
d_call: TRBD1; v_call: TRBV6-6; j_call: TRBJ1-6; clone_size: -; cdr3_aa: CASSLKGQGANSPLHF; cdr3_nt: TGTGCCAGCAGTCTTAAGGGACAGGGGGCAAATTCACCCCTCCACTTT
d_call: TRBD2; v_call: TRBV12-5; j_call: TRBJ2-5; clone_size: -; cdr3_aa: CASGTSAQETQYF; cdr3_nt: TGTGCTAGTGGTACTAGCGCCCAAGAGACCCAGTACTTC
d_call: -; v_call: TRBV19; j_call: TRBJ2-1; clone_size: -; cdr3_aa: CASSPAVSSYNEQFF; cdr3_nt: TGTGCCAGTAGTCCGGCGGTCAGCTCCTACAATGAGCAGTTCTTC
d_call: -; v_call: TRBV10-3; j_call: TRBJ1-2; clone_size: -; cdr3_aa: CAISGGRGAGQSANYGYTF; cdr3_nt: TGTGCCATCAGTGGGGGCCGCGGGGCAGGTCAGTCAGCTAACTATGGCTACACCTTC
d_call: TRBD2; v_call: TRBV5-6; j_call: TRBJ2-5; clone_size: -; cdr3_aa: CASSPPGLAEETQYF; cdr3_nt: TGTGCCAGCAGCCCACCGGGACTAGCGGAAGAGACCCAGTACTTC
d_call: -; v_call: TRBV5-8; j_call: TRBJ1-2; clone_size: few; cdr3_aa: CASSPTGLPSYTF; cdr3_nt: TGTGCCAGCAGCCCGACGGGACTTCCTTCCTACACCTTC
d_call: -; v_call: TRBV7-9; j_call: TRBJ2-2; clone_size: once; cdr3_aa: CSSSYRVGTGELFF; cdr3_nt: TGTTCCAGTAGTTACAGGGTTGGCACCGGGGAGCTGTTTTTT
d_call: -; v_call: TRBV6-5; j_call: TRBJ1-2; clone_size: -; cdr3_aa: CASRGGQSYGYTF; cdr3_nt: TGTGCCAGCCGGGGCGGACAGTCCTATGGCTACACCTTC
d_call: TRBD2; v_call: TRBV5-4; j_call: TRBJ2-5; clone_size: -; cdr3_aa: CASSSRASGGPQETQYF; cdr3_nt: TGTGCCAGCAGCTCCCGGGCTAGCGGGGGGCCCCAAGAGACCCAGTACTTC
d_call: -; v_call: TRBV5-6; j_call: TRBJ1-1; clone_size: -; cdr3_aa: CASSYPQGINTEAFF; cdr3_nt: TGTGCCAGCAGCTATCCGCAGGGAATAAACACTGAAGCTTTCTTT
d_call: TRBD1; v_call: TRBV6-5; j_call: TRBJ1-2; clone_size: -; cdr3_aa: CAGSSGTGVGYTF; cdr3_nt: TGTGCCGGCAGTTCCGGGACAGGGGTTGGCTACACCTTC
d_call: TRBD1; v_call: TRBV5-4; j_call: TRBJ1-3; clone_size: -; cdr3_aa: CASTPGTGGIGNTIYF; cdr3_nt: TGTGCCAGCACCCCCGGGACAGGGGGCATTGGAAACACCATATATTTT
d_call: -; v_call: TRBV29-1; j_call: TRBJ2-1; clone_size: -; cdr3_aa: CSAQVISYNEQFF; cdr3_nt: TGCAGCGCACAGGTTATCTCCTACAATGAGCAGTTCTTC
d_call: TRBD1; v_call: TRBV25-1; j_call: TRBJ2-7; clone_size: -; cdr3_aa: CASSDRSGTGGYEQYF; cdr3_nt: TGTGCCAGCAGTGACCGATCCGGGACAGGGGGCTACGAGCAGTACTTC
d_call: TRBD2; v_call: TRBV6-4; j_call: TRBJ2-3; clone_size: -; cdr3_aa: CASSDGTSNTDTQYF; cdr3_nt: TGTGCCAGCAGTGACGGGACTAGTAACACAGATACGCAGTATTTT
d_call: -; v_call: TRBV4-1; j_call: TRBJ1-4; clone_size: -; cdr3_aa: CASSQASLGAMGEKLFF; cdr3_nt: TGCGCCAGCAGCCAAGCTTCTTTGGGGGCGATGGGTGAAAAACTGTTTTTT
d_call: -; v_call: TRBV2; j_call: TRBJ1-2; clone_size: -; cdr3_aa: CASRRGADGYTF; cdr3_nt: TGTGCCAGCAGGCGGGGGGCAGATGGCTACACCTTC
d_call: -; v_call: TRBV27; j_call: TRBJ2-3; clone_size: -; cdr3_aa: CASSGQPSTDTQYF; cdr3_nt: TGTGCCAGCAGCGGACAACCTAGCACAGATACGCAGTATTTT
d_call: -; v_call: TRBV15; j_call: TRBJ1-2; clone_size: -; cdr3_aa: CATSRDWAGLYGYTF; cdr3_nt: TGTGCCACCAGCAGAGATTGGGCGGGTCTCTATGGCTACACCTTC
d_call: -; v_call: TRBV28; j_call: TRBJ2-7; clone_size: -; cdr3_aa: CASTGDSHEQYF; cdr3_nt: TGTGCCAGCACCGGAGATTCGCACGAGCAGTACTTC
d_call: TRBD1; v_call: TRBV5-1; j_call: TRBJ1-4; clone_size: -; cdr3_aa: CASRTGENEKLFF; cdr3_nt: TGCGCCAGCAGGACAGGGGAGAATGAAAAACTGTTTTTT
d_call: -; v_call: TRBV11-2; j_call: TRBJ2-3; clone_size: -; cdr3_aa: CASSLLAHTDTQYF; cdr3_nt: TGTGCCAGCAGCTTACTAGCGCATACAGATACGCAGTATTTT
d_call: -; v_call: TRBV2; j_call: TRBJ1-6; clone_size: once; cdr3_aa: CASNRDPSYNSPLHF; cdr3_nt: TGTGCCAGCAACAGGGATCCCTCCTATAATTCACCCCTCCACTTT
d_call: TRBD2; v_call: TRBV7-8; j_call: TRBJ2-1; clone_size: -; cdr3_aa: CASSREGLAGLYNEQFF; cdr3_nt: TGTGCCAGCAGTCGCGAGGGACTAGCGGGTCTCTACAATGAGCAGTTCTTC
d_call: -; v_call: TRBV9; j_call: TRBJ2-2; clone_size: -; cdr3_aa: CASSVERGVNGELFF; cdr3_nt: TGTGCCAGCAGCGTAGAAAGGGGCGTGAACGGGGAGCTGTTTTTT
d_call: TRBD2; v_call: TRBV5-4; j_call: TRBJ2-5; clone_size: few; cdr3_aa: CASSLTGGRETQYF; cdr3_nt: TGTGCCAGCAGCTTGACGGGGGGGCGCGAGACCCAGTACTTC
d_call: -; v_call: TRBV4-3; j_call: TRBJ1-1; clone_size: -; cdr3_aa: CASSQGTAMNTEAFF; cdr3_nt: TGCGCCAGCAGCCAAGGGACTGCAATGAACACTGAAGCTTTCTTT
d_call: -; v_call: TRBV11-2; j_call: TRBJ2-7; clone_size: -; cdr3_aa: CASSHNPEQYF; cdr3_nt: TGTGCCAGCAGCCACAATCCGGAGCAGTACTTC
d_call: TRBD1; v_call: TRBV23-1; j_call: TRBJ1-5; clone_size: -; cdr3_aa: CASSHDRVYPPQHF; cdr3_nt: TGCGCCAGCAGTCATGACAGGGTTTACCCGCCCCAGCATTTT
d_call: -; v_call: TRBV19; j_call: TRBJ2-5; clone_size: -; cdr3_aa: CASSISDKQETQYF; cdr3_nt: TGTGCCAGTAGTATTAGTGACAAACAAGAGACCCAGTACTTC
d_call: -; v_call: TRBV5-1; j_call: TRBJ2-7; clone_size: -; cdr3_aa: CASSLAPGKSEQYF; cdr3_nt: TGCGCCAGCAGCTTGGCACCAGGGAAAAGCGAGCAGTACTTC
d_call: -; v_call: TRBV19; j_call: TRBJ1-5; clone_size: -; cdr3_aa: CASSIVSDQPQHF; cdr3_nt: TGTGCCAGTAGTATTGTGAGCGATCAGCCCCAGCATTTT
d_call: -; v_call: TRBV9; j_call: TRBJ2-7; clone_size: -; cdr3_aa: CASSVSLSYEQYF; cdr3_nt: TGTGCCAGCAGCGTATCTCTCTCCTACGAGCAGTACTTC
d_call: TRBD2; v_call: TRBV19; j_call: TRBJ2-2; clone_size: -; cdr3_aa: CASSASAGGVGELFF; cdr3_nt: TGTGCCAGTAGTGCATCAGCGGGGGGGGTCGGGGAGCTGTTTTTT
d_call: TRBD1; v_call: TRBV10-3; j_call: TRBJ2-2; clone_size: -; cdr3_aa: CAISGGRGQENTGELFF; cdr3_nt: TGTGCCATCAGTGGAGGGAGAGGACAGGAGAACACCGGGGAGCTGTTTTTT
d_call: -; v_call: TRBV18; j_call: TRBJ2-5; clone_size: -; cdr3_aa: CASSPVGETQYF; cdr3_nt: TGTGCCAGCTCACCAGTCGGGGAGACCCAGTACTTC
d_call: TRBD2; v_call: TRBV7-9; j_call: TRBJ2-3; clone_size: -; cdr3_aa: CSIPTSGEPDTQYF; cdr3_nt: TGTTCCATCCCGACTAGCGGGGAGCCAGATACGCAGTATTTT
d_call: -; v_call: TRBV5-1; j_call: TRBJ2-7; clone_size: -; cdr3_aa: CASSLTPGTDSYEQYF; cdr3_nt: TGCGCCAGCAGCTTAACTCCGGGGACTGACTCCTACGAGCAGTACTTC
d_call: -; v_call: TRBV19; j_call: TRBJ1-1; clone_size: -; cdr3_aa: CASSLGQVLTEAFF; cdr3_nt: TGTGCCAGTAGTCTGGGCCAGGTGTTGACTGAAGCTTTCTTT
d_call: TRBD2; v_call: TRBV13; j_call: TRBJ2-7; clone_size: -; cdr3_aa: CASSARTSGAYEQYF; cdr3_nt: TGTGCCAGCAGCGCGAGGACTAGCGGAGCCTACGAGCAGTACTTC
d_call: TRBD1; v_call: TRBV7-2; j_call: TRBJ2-2; clone_size: -; cdr3_aa: CASPKPGQVRRELFF; cdr3_nt: TGTGCCAGCCCCAAACCCGGACAGGTCCGCCGGGAGCTGTTTTTT
d_call: -; v_call: TRBV30; j_call: TRBJ2-7; clone_size: -; cdr3_aa: CAWSPDTRSYEQYF; cdr3_nt: TGTGCCTGGAGTCCCGATACTAGGAGCTACGAGCAGTACTTC
d_call: -; v_call: TRBV19; j_call: TRBJ2-4; clone_size: -; cdr3_aa: CASSIQGEVNIQYF; cdr3_nt: TGTGCCAGTAGTATCCAGGGGGAGGTGAACATTCAGTACTTC
d_call: TRBD2; v_call: TRBV5-1; j_call: TRBJ2-3; clone_size: -; cdr3_aa: CASIAGSISDTQYF; cdr3_nt: TGCGCCAGCATAGCGGGATCGATTTCAGATACGCAGTATTTT
d_call: -; v_call: TRBV7-9; j_call: TRBJ2-3; clone_size: -; cdr3_aa: CASSRVSGGSTDTQYF; cdr3_nt: TGTGCCAGCAGCCGCGTGTCGGGGGGCAGCACAGATACGCAGTATTTT
d_call: TRBD1; v_call: TRBV13; j_call: TRBJ2-2; clone_size: -; cdr3_aa: CASSRDSGELFF; cdr3_nt: TGTGCCAGCAGTCGGGACAGCGGGGAGCTGTTTTTT